The 30 T cell receptor beta chains in this list originate from one sample, sequenced in a study of STAT5B mutations in CD4+ large granular lymphocyte leukemia (dated by TCRdb to between 2022 and 2023). The library was generated by the immunoSEQ multiplex PCR assay. In its TCRdb copy, this immuneACCESS table keeps in-frame sequences only and misses some clones. Where compared with another copy, unresolved V genes explain less than half of these, and the others have no known cause. For this sample there are around 32,000 clones; just under 80% appear just once. About 2.5% of the sample lies in the top ten. Sample: CD4+ T cells from blood buffy coats. The receptor set was obtained from a human donor in good health.

This chain links TRBV28 with TRBJ1-2, with 8 bases lining up with TRBD1. This CDR3 is built from 13 residues. The trim removed 5 bases at V and 8 bases at J, leaving 7 bases unmatched. Germline V gives CDR1 MDHEN, CDR2 SYDVKM. CDR3 loop: CASSDRGRRGYTF. For the CDR3, the DNA is TGTGCCAGCAGTGACAGGGGCCGTAGGGGCTACACCTTC.

This clone was detected once. The CDR3 nucleotides read TGTGCCAGCAGTGACCTAGGAAACACCATATATTTT. Protein product: CASSDLGNTIYF. The chain carries TRBV6-1 and TRBJ1-3; D is undetermined. V dropped 3 bases and J dropped 4 bases, with 4 bases sitting between them. Germline CDR1 reads MNHNS; CDR2 reads SASEGT. This CDR3 has 12 residues.

This clone showed up just a few times. The chain joins TRBV7-8 to TRBJ1-5; possibly TRBD1 for D (5 bases). The CDR3 runs to 15 residues. Germline assignment: CDR1 SGHVS and CDR2 FQNEAQ. V was trimmed by 5 bases and J by 2 bases, leaving 13 bases between them. The CDR3 here is CASSPGEHGNQPQHF. The CDR3 DNA follows: TGTGCCAGCAGCCCGGGGGAACACGGCAATCAGCCCCAGCATTTT.

This rearrangement joins TRBV30 to TRBJ2-7; D uncertain. The CDR3 has 13 amino acids. With 2 bases removed from V and 2 bases from J, the gap between germline ends came to 10 bases. Germline-derived CDR1 and CDR2 are GTSNPN and SVGIG (reference sequence). CDR3 loop: CAWSPHRAYEQYF. In nucleotides, the CDR3 is TGTGCCTGGAGTCCGCATCGAGCCTACGAGCAGTACTTC.

V is TRBV29-1 and J is TRBJ2-1; D might be TRBD1 (6 bases). CDR1 and CDR2 (germline): SQVTM, ANQGSEA. This CDR3 region has 12 residues. The germline V and J ends were trimmed by 6 bases and 9 bases, with 15 bases remaining between them. Here the CDR3 reads CSVAGVVGEQFF. The CDR3 nucleotides are TGCAGCGTCGCAGGGGTCGTCGGTGAGCAGTTCTTC.

The V call is TRBV5-6, the J call TRBJ2-7; D is uncertain. The CDR3 consists of 12 residues. Germline V gives CDR1 SGHDT, CDR2 YYEEEE. V lost 3 bases and J 6 bases, leaving 10 bases between the germline ends. CDR3 DNA: TGTGCCAGCAGCTACCAAGGTCGCGAGCAGTACTTC. Translated: CASSYQGREQYF.

The chain employs TRBV9 and TRBJ1-1; D is possibly TRBD1 (5 bases). CDR1 is SGDLS, CDR2 YYNGEE, per germline. V dropped 1 base and J dropped 6 bases, with 19 bases sitting between them. The CDR3 runs to 16 residues. In nucleotides, the CDR3 is TGTGCCAGCAGCGTATCGCGGGAGCGCGCAGGGCCTGAAGCTTTCTTT. It codes for CASSVSRERAGPEAFF.

The chain carries TRBV5-4 and TRBJ2-5; D perhaps matches TRBD1 (7 bases). Trimming took 3 bases from V and 5 from J, leaving 11 bases between them. CDR1 and CDR2 (germline): SGHNT, YYREEE (reference sequence). There are 13 residues in the CDR3. CDR3 in DNA: TGTGCCAGCAGCTCCAGGGGGGTGGAGACCCAGTACTTC. This sequence encodes CASSSRGVETQYF.

J is TRBJ1-1 and V is TRBV5-5; possibly TRBD1 for D (5 bases). V was trimmed by 4 bases and J by 0 bases, leaving 10 bases between them. Germline CDR1 is SGHKS and CDR2 is YYEKEE (reference sequence). The CDR3 totals 14 residues. The CDR3 DNA follows: TGTGCCAGCAGCGGCGGGACCCTGAACACTGAAGCTTTCTTT. Its protein is CASSGGTLNTEAFF.

This clone turned up a few times. The J gene is TRBJ1-2, the V gene TRBV2; possible D gene TRBD1, 6 bases. CDR3 length: 14 amino acids. The germline gives CDR1 SNHLY, CDR2 FYNNEI. V shed 1 base and J shed 4 bases, with 10 bases lying between them. The CDR3 loop is CASSEGGAVYGYTF. The CDR3 coding sequence is TGTGCCAGCAGTGAAGGGGGGGCAGTCTATGGCTACACCTTC.

CDR3 protein: CASSQDRGYEKLFF. As DNA, the CDR3 is TGTGCCAGCTCACAGGACAGGGGATATGAAAAACTGTTTTTT. The V gene is TRBV18, the J gene TRBJ1-4; 9 bases fit TRBD1. Germline V gene data show CDR1 as KGHSH and CDR2 as LQKENI. CDR3 length: 14 residues. V lost 4 bases to trimming and J lost 6 bases; unmatched junction nucleotides: 3.

The J gene is TRBJ2-2, the V gene TRBV29-1; D not resolved. The CDR3 totals 11 residues. Germline CDR1 reads SQVTM; CDR2 reads ANQGSEA. The germline V and J ends were trimmed by 7 bases and 6 bases, with 9 bases remaining between them. The CDR3 DNA follows: TGCAGCGCCTGTGGGGCCGGGGAGCTGTTTTTT. This sequence encodes CSACGAGELFF.

The rearrangement joins TRBV6-5 to TRBJ2-7, with D possibly matching TRBD1 (5 bases). V was shortened by 7 bases and J by 0 bases, with 16 bases between the two germline ends. Germline lookup yields CDR1 MNHEY and CDR2 SVGAGI. This CDR3 comprises 15 residues. CDR3 residues: CASKATETSSYEQYF. The CDR3 coding sequence is TGTGCCAGCAAGGCGACAGAAACGAGCTCCTACGAGCAGTACTTC.

V usage is TRBV10-2 and J usage is TRBJ2-5; D gene ambiguous. CDR3 size: 15 residues. Germline V gene data show CDR1 as WSHSY and CDR2 as SAAADI. Trimming shortened V by 2 bases and J by 7 bases, and 17 bases separated the two germline ends. This CDR3 is CASSEPTSGAGTQYF. In DNA form, the CDR3 reads TGCGCCAGCAGTGAGCCTACATCCGGAGCTGGGACCCAGTACTTC.

The chain is built from TRBV6-5 and TRBJ2-3; 7 bases agree with TRBD2. CDR1 and CDR2 (germline): MNHEY, SVGAGI. V shed 2 bases, J shed 6 bases, and the junction held 8 bases outside the gene matches. This CDR3 is built from 15 residues. The CDR3 region has the DNA TGTGCCAGCAGTTACGGGGGGGAAAGAGTCGATACGCAGTATTTT. It specifies CASSYGGERVDTQYF.

The CDR3 region has the DNA TGTGCCAGCTCACTTGACAGGGGGCAAGGCACTGAAGCTTTCTTT. It codes for CASSLDRGQGTEAFF. The rearrangement uses TRBV18 and TRBJ1-1, with TRBD1 matching over 10 bases. This CDR3 contains 15 residues. Trimming took 4 bases from V and 4 from J; bases not matched to a gene: 6. Germline loops: CDR1 KGHSH, CDR2 LQKENI.

In this sample, this clone turned up a few times. The chain links TRBV5-1 to TRBJ1-1; D uncertain. Germline lookup yields CDR1 SGHRS and CDR2 YFSETQ. This CDR3 is built from 15 residues. V was trimmed by 3 bases and J by 0 bases, leaving 12 bases between them. DNA for the CDR3: TGCGCCAGCAGCTCCTCGGGCAGCCTGAACACTGAAGCTTTCTTT. Its protein is CASSSSGSLNTEAFF. Complete variable domain (other parts from reference TRBV5-1 and TRBJ1-1): KAGVTQTPRYLIKTRGQQVTLSCSPISGHRSVSWYQQTPGQGLQFLFEYFSETQRNKGNFPGRFSGRQFSNSRSEMNVSTLELGDSALYLCASSSSGSLNTEAFFGQGTRLTVV.

This clone was counted a few times. This rearrangement joins TRBV19 to TRBJ2-2; perhaps TRBD2 as D (6 bases). In germline, CDR1 is LNHDA, CDR2 SQIVND (reference sequence). This CDR3 region has 16 residues. Trimming left V 0 bases short and J 0 bases short, with 8 bases between. The DNA for the CDR3 is TGTGCCAGTAGTATAGATCCGGGAGCGAACACCGGGGAGCTGTTTTTT. This codes for CASSIDPGANTGELFF.

This clone was seen more than once but under ten times. CDR3 DNA sequence: TGTGCCAGCAGTGAATCCGTTAGCTCCTACAATGAGCAGTTCTTC. It specifies CASSESVSSYNEQFF. This chain connects TRBV2 to TRBJ2-1, with D unclear. Trimming removed 2 bases at V and 0 bases at J, with 8 bases between. CDR1 is SNHLY, CDR2 FYNNEI, per germline. This CDR3 has 15 amino acids.

J is TRBJ1-1 and V is TRBV6-1; maybe TRBD1 (5 bases). CDR1 is MNHNS and CDR2 is SASEGT in the germline V gene. V lost 7 bases and J lost 0, with 12 bases in between. This CDR3 spans 14 amino acids. CDR3 coding DNA: TGTGCCAGCAATTACAGGACGATGAACACTGAAGCTTTCTTT. Translated: CASNYRTMNTEAFF.

The chain couples TRBV18 to TRBJ2-1, with TRBD2 as a possible D gene (5 bases). This CDR3 comprises 13 residues. V lost 3 bases and J 4 bases, leaving 7 bases between the germline ends. CDR1 and CDR2 from the germline V gene are KGHSH and LQKENI. This chain's CDR3 is CASSPSEYNEQFF. The CDR3 nucleotides are TGTGCCAGCTCACCTAGCGAATACAATGAGCAGTTCTTC. Together with reference TRBV18 and TRBJ2-1, the CDR3 gives the full variable domain: NAGVMQNPRHLVRRRGQEARLRCSPMKGHSHVYWYRQLPEEGLKFMVYLQKENIIDESGMPKERFSAEFPKEGPSILRIQQVVRGDSAAYFCASSPSEYNEQFFGPGTRLTVL.

In this sample, this clone turned up a few times. CDR3 residues: CASSLRTSSDTQYF. In DNA form, the CDR3 reads TGTGCCAGCAGCTTGAGGACTAGCTCAGATACGCAGTATTTT. The chain joins TRBV7-2 to TRBJ2-3; 8 positions agree with TRBD2. V lost 3 bases to trimming and J lost 4 bases; unmatched junction nucleotides: 3. Germline lookup yields CDR1 SGHTA and CDR2 FQGNSA. This CDR3 spans 14 amino acids. Full variable domain (remainder filled in from reference TRBV7-2 and TRBJ2-3): GAGVSQSPSNKVTEKGKDVELRCDPISGHTALYWYRQSLGQGLEFLIYFQGNSAPDKSGLPSDRFSAERTGGSVSTLTIQRTQQEDSAVYLCASSLRTSSDTQYFGPGTRLTVL.

This sequence joins TRBV27 and TRBJ1-3; D may be TRBD1 (6 bases). The germline gives CDR1 MNHEY, CDR2 SMNVEV (reference sequence). This CDR3 has 16 amino acids. V dropped 5 bases and J dropped 3 bases, with 17 bases sitting between them. CDR3 sequence (DNA): TGTGCCAGCAGTCCCTTGTGGCAGGGGAATGGAAACACCATATATTTT. Its translation: CASSPLWQGNGNTIYF.

The chain combines TRBV6-6 with TRBJ1-6; D ambiguous. Per the germline V gene, CDR1 is MNHNY and CDR2 is SVGAGI (reference sequence). The V end was cut by 6 bases, the J end by 3 bases, with 9 bases between. CDR3 length: 14 residues. Written as DNA, the CDR3 is TGTGCCAGCAGAAGGGCCAGCTATAATTCACCCCTCCACTTT. It specifies CASRRASYNSPLHF.

The chain couples TRBV5-1 to TRBJ2-5; perhaps TRBD1 as D (6 bases). The V gene lost 6 bases and the J gene lost 4 bases, with 13 bases spanning the gap. Germline V gives CDR1 SGHRS, CDR2 YFSETQ. CDR3 size: 13 residues. The CDR3 sequence is CASTETGLETQYF. Here the CDR3 DNA reads TGCGCCAGCACCGAGACAGGACTAGAGACCCAGTACTTC.

This chain uses TRBV7-2 with TRBJ2-5; tentative D call: TRBD2 (6 bases). Trimming pared 1 base from V and 2 bases from J, leaving 8 bases between. Germline CDR1 SGHTA, CDR2 FQGNSA. The CDR3 loop spans 14 amino acids. CDR3 DNA: TGTGCCAGCAGCTTAGATAGCGGACAAGAGACCCAGTACTTC. Translated, it gives CASSLDSGQETQYF. The whole variable domain, remainder taken from reference TRBV7-2 and TRBJ2-5, is GAGVSQSPSNKVTEKGKDVELRCDPISGHTALYWYRQSLGQGLEFLIYFQGNSAPDKSGLPSDRFSAERTGGSVSTLTIQRTQQEDSAVYLCASSLDSGQETQYFGPGTRLLVL.

The chain carries TRBV5-1 and TRBJ2-1; 7 bases are shared with TRBD2. This CDR3 has 15 residues. The V gene end was trimmed by 7 bases and the J gene end by 5 bases; junction bases not matched to a gene: 12. CDR1 and CDR2 (germline): SGHRS, YFSETQ. The CDR3 loop is CASSAGGGRDNEQFF. CDR3 sequence (DNA): TGCGCCAGCTCGGCTGGGGGAGGGCGGGACAATGAGCAGTTCTTC.

V gene TRBV19 combines with J gene TRBJ2-1; 12 bases line up with TRBD2. The V gene's germline CDR1 is LNHDA and CDR2 SQIVND (reference sequence). V was clipped by 5 bases and J by 7 bases; unmatched bases: 12. The length of the CDR3 is 17 residues. CDR3 sequence reads: CASSRRLAGAVGNEQFF. Written as DNA, the CDR3 is TGTGCCAGTAGTCGGCGACTAGCGGGAGCGGTAGGGAATGAGCAGTTCTTC.

The chain is built from TRBV2 and TRBJ2-5; 7 nucleotides agree with TRBD2. Germline-derived CDR1 and CDR2 are SNHLY and FYNNEI. V shed 11 bases, J shed 2 bases, and the junction held 5 bases outside the gene matches. The CDR3 runs to 12 residues. Here the CDR3 reads CAGAGVQETQYF. The DNA of the CDR3 is TGTGCCGGCGCGGGGGTACAAGAGACCCAGTACTTC.

The V and J genes are TRBV4-1 and TRBJ1-5; TRBD1 matches 8 bases. The V segment lost 2 bases and the J segment 6 bases; nucleotides outside the gene matches: 9. CDR1 is MGHRA and CDR2 is YSYEKL in the germline V gene. The CDR3 covers 16 residues. The DNA for the CDR3 is TGCGCCAGCAGCCAACCCGACAGGGGTCTCTTTCAGCCCCAGCATTTT. This gives the protein CASSQPDRGLFQPQHF.